A selection of T cell receptor beta chains follows, all from one sample in a study of T cell responses to AZD1222 COVID-19 vaccine. Method: immunoSEQ multiplex PCR; TCRdb's copy keeps in-frame clones and lacks some. The table lists 120,000 to 150,000 clones, about 93% of them singletons, with approximately 5% in the top ten. Sequenced material: peripheral blood, taken on day 0 of AZD1222 vaccination. These receptors all stem from an adult in good health. Each CDR3 is given with its conserved first and last residue. Each record gives: J gene, clone size, D gene, V gene, CDR3 protein, CDR3 DNA. A D gene is named only where the DNA matches it firmly. Clone size is given for some rows only: seen once, a few or many times, or a class if the clone is expanded.

j_call: TRBJ1-5; clone_size: .; d_call: TRBD1; v_call: TRBV7-8; cdr3_aa: CASSLTGQDNQPQHF; cdr3_nt: TGTGCCAGCAGCTTAACCGGACAGGATAATCAGCCCCAGCATTTT
j_call: TRBJ2-1; clone_size: .; d_call: .; v_call: TRBV28; cdr3_aa: CASSLLRNEQFF; cdr3_nt: TGTGCCAGCAGTTTACTGCGGAATGAGCAGTTCTTC
j_call: TRBJ2-4; clone_size: .; d_call: .; v_call: TRBV4-3; cdr3_aa: CASSQEPDWGLSIQYF; cdr3_nt: TGCGCCAGCAGCCAAGAGCCCGACTGGGGACTGAGCATTCAGTACTTC
j_call: TRBJ1-2; clone_size: .; d_call: .; v_call: TRBV28; cdr3_aa: CASSYTSPYGYTF; cdr3_nt: TGTGCCAGCAGTTATACAAGCCCCTATGGCTACACCTTC
j_call: TRBJ1-2; clone_size: once; d_call: .; v_call: TRBV10-3; cdr3_aa: CAISGGAGNNYGYTF; cdr3_nt: TGTGCCATCAGTGGCGGAGCGGGCAATAACTATGGCTACACCTTC
j_call: TRBJ1-4; clone_size: once; d_call: TRBD1; v_call: TRBV28; cdr3_aa: CASSSGRTGKKNEKLFF; cdr3_nt: TGTGCCAGCAGTTCGGGGAGGACAGGGAAGAAAAATGAAAAACTGTTTTTT
j_call: TRBJ2-4; clone_size: .; d_call: TRBD1; v_call: TRBV19; cdr3_aa: CASSRGGTDIQYF; cdr3_nt: TGTGCCAGTAGTCGAGGGGGCACGGACATTCAGTACTTC
j_call: TRBJ2-2; clone_size: few; d_call: TRBD2; v_call: TRBV19; cdr3_aa: CASSTRTSVNTGELFF; cdr3_nt: TGTGCCAGTAGTACCCGGACTAGCGTGAACACCGGGGAGCTGTTTTTT
j_call: TRBJ2-5; clone_size: .; d_call: .; v_call: TRBV6-2/TRBV6-3; cdr3_aa: CASSPLGDRVETQYF; cdr3_nt: TGTGCCAGCAGCCCGCTGGGGGACCGAGTTGAGACCCAGTACTTC
j_call: TRBJ2-7; clone_size: .; d_call: TRBD1; v_call: TRBV15; cdr3_aa: CATSPHEGTVPTYEQYF; cdr3_nt: TGTGCCACCAGCCCCCACGAGGGGACAGTACCTACCTACGAGCAGTACTTC
j_call: TRBJ1-1; clone_size: .; d_call: .; v_call: TRBV3-1/TRBV3-2; cdr3_aa: CASSLQQGNTEAFF; cdr3_nt: TGTGCCAGCAGCCTACAGCAGGGGAACACTGAAGCTTTCTTT
j_call: TRBJ2-1; clone_size: .; d_call: .; v_call: TRBV5-4; cdr3_aa: CASSLAWDEQFF; cdr3_nt: TGTGCCAGCAGCTTGGCATGGGATGAGCAGTTCTTC
j_call: TRBJ2-5; clone_size: .; d_call: .; v_call: TRBV6-6; cdr3_aa: CASSYRGGGETQYF; cdr3_nt: TGTGCCAGCAGTTACCGAGGTGGGGGTGAGACCCAGTACTTC
j_call: TRBJ1-6; clone_size: .; d_call: .; v_call: TRBV2; cdr3_aa: CASSEQGARAPLHF; cdr3_nt: TGTGCCAGCAGTGAGCAGGGTGCAAGGGCACCCCTCCACTTT
j_call: TRBJ2-3; clone_size: .; d_call: .; v_call: TRBV11-2; cdr3_aa: CASSYRTHTQYF; cdr3_nt: TGTGCCAGTAGCTATCGCACGCATACGCAGTATTTT
j_call: TRBJ2-2; clone_size: .; d_call: .; v_call: TRBV2; cdr3_aa: CASKRDTYLGELFF; cdr3_nt: TGTGCCAGCAAACGGGACACTTATCTCGGGGAGCTGTTTTTT
j_call: TRBJ1-2; clone_size: .; d_call: .; v_call: TRBV2; cdr3_aa: CASSEERGYTF; cdr3_nt: TGTGCCAGCAGTGAGGAACGAGGCTACACCTTC
j_call: TRBJ1-2; clone_size: .; d_call: TRBD1; v_call: TRBV6-2/TRBV6-3; cdr3_aa: CASSLTGSWYGYTF; cdr3_nt: TGTGCCAGCAGTTTGACAGGGAGTTGGTATGGCTACACCTTC
j_call: TRBJ2-3; clone_size: once; d_call: .; v_call: TRBV4-2; cdr3_aa: CASSQDRSGSTDTQYF; cdr3_nt: TGTGCCAGCAGCCAAGATCGGTCAGGTAGCACAGATACGCAGTATTTT
j_call: TRBJ2-3; clone_size: .; d_call: .; v_call: TRBV6-5; cdr3_aa: CASKLPGWEQYF; cdr3_nt: TGTGCCAGCAAGCTACCGGGATGGGAGCAGTATTTT
j_call: TRBJ1-1; clone_size: .; d_call: .; v_call: TRBV28; cdr3_aa: CASSQPRTVNTEAFF; cdr3_nt: TGTGCCAGCAGTCAACCCCGGACAGTGAACACTGAAGCTTTCTTT
j_call: TRBJ2-5; clone_size: .; d_call: TRBD2; v_call: TRBV24-1; cdr3_aa: CATSDSSPGTSGRQETQYF; cdr3_nt: TGTGCCACCAGTGATTCTTCGCCCGGGACTAGCGGGAGACAAGAGACCCAGTACTTC
j_call: TRBJ2-3; clone_size: .; d_call: .; v_call: TRBV4-1; cdr3_aa: CASSQVWPYTTDTQYF; cdr3_nt: TGCGCCAGCAGCCAAGTTTGGCCATACACCACAGATACGCAGTATTTT
j_call: TRBJ2-1; clone_size: .; d_call: .; v_call: TRBV7-2; cdr3_aa: CASSLAHSRFLDNEQFF; cdr3_nt: TGTGCCAGCAGCTTAGCTCACTCCCGATTCCTTGACAATGAGCAGTTCTTC
j_call: TRBJ2-6; clone_size: .; d_call: .; v_call: TRBV19; cdr3_aa: CASSPGAGANVLTF; cdr3_nt: TGTGCCAGTAGTCCCGGGGCTGGGGCCAACGTCCTGACTTTC
j_call: TRBJ2-7; clone_size: .; d_call: .; v_call: TRBV7-3; cdr3_aa: CASSLAWGNEQYF; cdr3_nt: TGTGCCAGCAGCTTGGCGTGGGGTAACGAGCAGTACTTC
j_call: TRBJ1-2; clone_size: .; d_call: .; v_call: TRBV28; cdr3_aa: CASSGLFGYTF; cdr3_nt: TGTGCCAGCAGTGGACTGTTTGGCTACACCTTC
j_call: TRBJ2-2; clone_size: once; d_call: .; v_call: TRBV21-1; cdr3_aa: CASSLIAGDRGCTGELFF; cdr3_nt: TGTGCCAGCAGCTTAATTGCCGGCGACAGGGGGTGCACCGGGGAGCTGTTTTTT
j_call: TRBJ1-5; clone_size: .; d_call: .; v_call: TRBV5-1; cdr3_aa: CASRYTPSNQPQHF; cdr3_nt: TGCGCCAGCAGATATACACCTAGCAATCAGCCCCAGCATTTT
j_call: TRBJ1-2; clone_size: .; d_call: .; v_call: TRBV6-4; cdr3_aa: CATLRGPELYGYTF; cdr3_nt: TGTGCCACTCTCCGAGGTCCCGAACTCTATGGCTACACCTTC
j_call: TRBJ2-5; clone_size: .; d_call: .; v_call: TRBV18; cdr3_aa: CASSPSSQSLQETQYF; cdr3_nt: TGTGCCAGCTCACCAAGTTCGCAGTCCCTACAAGAGACCCAGTACTTC
j_call: TRBJ2-5; clone_size: .; d_call: TRBD1; v_call: TRBV24-1; cdr3_aa: CATSDTERTRTGIRETQYF; cdr3_nt: TGTGCCACCAGTGACACCGAGAGAACGAGGACAGGGATTAGGGAGACCCAGTACTTC
j_call: TRBJ1-6; clone_size: .; d_call: .; v_call: TRBV2; cdr3_aa: CASSGRPGAGNSPLHF; cdr3_nt: TGTGCCAGCAGTGGCCGACCGGGAGCCGGGAATTCACCCCTCCACTTT
j_call: TRBJ2-7; clone_size: .; d_call: TRBD2; v_call: TRBV27; cdr3_aa: CASSLDGLAGVSEQYF; cdr3_nt: TGTGCCAGCAGTTTAGACGGACTAGCGGGAGTTTCCGAGCAGTACTTC
j_call: TRBJ2-1; clone_size: .; d_call: TRBD1; v_call: TRBV6-5; cdr3_aa: CASRGQGSYNEQFF; cdr3_nt: TGTGCCAGCCGAGGACAGGGCTCCTACAATGAGCAGTTCTTC
j_call: TRBJ1-3; clone_size: .; d_call: .; v_call: TRBV4-1; cdr3_aa: CASSQLVKGPSNSGNTIYF; cdr3_nt: TGCGCCAGCAGCCAACTTGTGAAGGGACCTTCAAACTCTGGAAACACCATATATTTT
j_call: TRBJ1-2; clone_size: .; d_call: .; v_call: TRBV28; cdr3_aa: CASSFELRGYGYTF; cdr3_nt: TGTGCCAGCAGTTTCGAGCTCAGGGGATATGGCTACACCTTC